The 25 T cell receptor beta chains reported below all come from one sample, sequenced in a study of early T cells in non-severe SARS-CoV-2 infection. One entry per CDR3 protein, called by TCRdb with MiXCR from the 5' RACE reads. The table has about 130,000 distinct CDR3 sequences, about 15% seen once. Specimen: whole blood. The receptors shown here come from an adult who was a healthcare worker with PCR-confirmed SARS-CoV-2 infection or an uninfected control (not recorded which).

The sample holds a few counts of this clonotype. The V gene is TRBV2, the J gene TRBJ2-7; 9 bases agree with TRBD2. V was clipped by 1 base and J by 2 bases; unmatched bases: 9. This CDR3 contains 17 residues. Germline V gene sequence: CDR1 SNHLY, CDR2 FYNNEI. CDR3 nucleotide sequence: TGTGCCAGCAGTGAAGAGGCCGGACTAGCGCCAACCTACGAGCAGTACTTC. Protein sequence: CASSEEAGLAPTYEQYF.

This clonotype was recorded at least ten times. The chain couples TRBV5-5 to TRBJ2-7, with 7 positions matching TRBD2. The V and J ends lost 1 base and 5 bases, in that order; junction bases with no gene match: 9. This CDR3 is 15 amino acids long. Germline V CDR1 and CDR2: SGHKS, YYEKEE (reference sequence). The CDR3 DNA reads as TGTGCCAGCAGCTTGTGGGGAGGGCCTGGTGACGAGCAGTACTTC. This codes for CASSLWGGPGDEQYF.

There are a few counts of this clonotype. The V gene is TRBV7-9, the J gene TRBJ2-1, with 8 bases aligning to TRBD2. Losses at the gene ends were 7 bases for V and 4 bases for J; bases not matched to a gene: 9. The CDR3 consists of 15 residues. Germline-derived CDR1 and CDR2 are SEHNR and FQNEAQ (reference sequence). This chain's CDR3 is CASTSPSGGYNEQFF. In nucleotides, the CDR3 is TGTGCCAGCACCTCCCCCAGCGGGGGTTACAATGAGCAGTTCTTC.

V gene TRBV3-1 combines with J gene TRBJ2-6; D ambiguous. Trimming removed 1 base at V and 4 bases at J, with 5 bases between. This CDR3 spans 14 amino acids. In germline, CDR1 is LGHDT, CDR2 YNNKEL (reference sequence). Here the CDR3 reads CASSQGRGANVLTF. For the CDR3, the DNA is TGTGCCAGCAGCCAAGGACGCGGGGCCAACGTCCTGACTTTC.

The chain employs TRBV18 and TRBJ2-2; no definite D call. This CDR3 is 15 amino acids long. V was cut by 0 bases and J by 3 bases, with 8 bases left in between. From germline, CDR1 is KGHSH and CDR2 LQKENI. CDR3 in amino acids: CASSPPTGYTGELFF. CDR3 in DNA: TGTGCCAGCTCACCACCCACCGGGTACACCGGGGAGCTGTTTTTT. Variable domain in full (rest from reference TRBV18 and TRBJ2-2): NAGVMQNPRHLVRRRGQEARLRCSPMKGHSHVYWYRQLPEEGLKFMVYLQKENIIDESGMPKERFSAEFPKEGPSILRIQQVVRGDSAAYFCASSPPTGYTGELFFGEGSRLTVL.

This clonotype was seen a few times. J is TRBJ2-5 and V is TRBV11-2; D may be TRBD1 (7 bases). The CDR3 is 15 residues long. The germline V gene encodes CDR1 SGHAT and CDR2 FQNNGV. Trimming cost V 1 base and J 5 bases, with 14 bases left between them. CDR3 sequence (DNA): TGTGCCAGCAGCTTAGGATCCCCAGGGGGGGAGACCCAGTACTTC. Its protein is CASSLGSPGGETQYF.

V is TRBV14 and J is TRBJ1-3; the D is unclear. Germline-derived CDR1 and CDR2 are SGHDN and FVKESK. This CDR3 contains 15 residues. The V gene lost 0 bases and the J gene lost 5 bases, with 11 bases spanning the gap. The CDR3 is CASSQEVQNRNTIYF. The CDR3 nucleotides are TGTGCCAGCAGCCAAGAAGTGCAGAACCGAAACACCATATATTTT.

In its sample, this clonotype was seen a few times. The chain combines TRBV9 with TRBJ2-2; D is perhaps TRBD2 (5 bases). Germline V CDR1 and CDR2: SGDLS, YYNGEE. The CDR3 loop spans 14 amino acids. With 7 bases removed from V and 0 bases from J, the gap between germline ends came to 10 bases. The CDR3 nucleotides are TGTGCCAGCGCCGGGAACGCGAACACCGGGGAGCTGTTTTTT. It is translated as CASAGNANTGELFF.

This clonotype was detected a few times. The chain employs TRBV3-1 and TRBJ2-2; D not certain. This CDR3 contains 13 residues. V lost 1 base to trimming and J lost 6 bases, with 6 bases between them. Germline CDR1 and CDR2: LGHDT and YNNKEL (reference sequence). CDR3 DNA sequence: TGTGCCAGCAGCCAAGGTCGGTCCGGGGAGCTGTTTTTT. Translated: CASSQGRSGELFF.

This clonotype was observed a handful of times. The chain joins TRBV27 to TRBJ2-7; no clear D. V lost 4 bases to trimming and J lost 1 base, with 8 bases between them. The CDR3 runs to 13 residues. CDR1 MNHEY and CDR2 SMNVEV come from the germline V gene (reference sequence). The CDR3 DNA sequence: TGTGCCAGCAGTTCCGCCCCGTCCTACGAGCAGTACTTC. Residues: CASSSAPSYEQYF.

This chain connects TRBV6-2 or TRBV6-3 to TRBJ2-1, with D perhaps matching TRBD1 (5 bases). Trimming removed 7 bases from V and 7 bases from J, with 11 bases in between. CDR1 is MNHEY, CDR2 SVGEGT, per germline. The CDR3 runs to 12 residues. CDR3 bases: TGTGCCAGCACTGACAGCCCTAATGAGCAGTTCTTC. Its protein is CASTDSPNEQFF.

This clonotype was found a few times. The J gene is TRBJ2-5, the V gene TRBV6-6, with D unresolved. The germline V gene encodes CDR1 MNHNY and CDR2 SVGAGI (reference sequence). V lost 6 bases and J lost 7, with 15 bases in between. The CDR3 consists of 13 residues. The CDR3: CASSSEGRGTQYF. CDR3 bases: TGTGCCAGCAGCTCGGAAGGTCGCGGGACCCAGTACTTC.

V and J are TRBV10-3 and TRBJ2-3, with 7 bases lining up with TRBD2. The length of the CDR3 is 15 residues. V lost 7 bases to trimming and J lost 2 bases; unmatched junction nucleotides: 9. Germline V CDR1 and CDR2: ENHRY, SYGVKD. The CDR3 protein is CAIKKGLAVTDTQYF. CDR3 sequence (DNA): TGTGCCATCAAAAAGGGCCTAGCGGTCACAGATACGCAGTATTTT.

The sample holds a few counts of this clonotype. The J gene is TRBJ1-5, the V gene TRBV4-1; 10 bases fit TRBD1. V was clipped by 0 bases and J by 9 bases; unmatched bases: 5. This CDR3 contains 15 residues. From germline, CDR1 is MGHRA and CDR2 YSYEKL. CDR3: CASSQDRDRGMPQHF. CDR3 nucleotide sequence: TGCGCCAGCAGCCAAGATAGGGACAGGGGAATGCCCCAGCATTTT.

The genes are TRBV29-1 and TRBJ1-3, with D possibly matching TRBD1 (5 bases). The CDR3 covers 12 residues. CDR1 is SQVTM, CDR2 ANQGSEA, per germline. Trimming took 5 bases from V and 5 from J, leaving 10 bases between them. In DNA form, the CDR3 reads TGCAGCGTTCGGGACCCCCGAAACACCATATATTTT. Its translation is CSVRDPRNTIYF. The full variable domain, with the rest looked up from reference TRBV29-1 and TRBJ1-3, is SAVISQKPSRDICQRGTSLTIQCQVDSQVTMMFWYRQQPGQSLTLIATANQGSEATYESGFVIDKFPISRPNLTFSTLTVSNMSPEDSSIYLCSVRDPRNTIYFGEGSWLTVV.

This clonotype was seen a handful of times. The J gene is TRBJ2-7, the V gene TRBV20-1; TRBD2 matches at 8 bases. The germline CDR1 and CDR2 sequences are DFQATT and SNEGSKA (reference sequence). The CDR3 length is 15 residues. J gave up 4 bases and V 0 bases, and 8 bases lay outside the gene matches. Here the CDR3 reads CSARDVQRGTYEQYF. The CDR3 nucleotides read TGCAGTGCTAGAGATGTCCAGCGGGGGACTTACGAGCAGTACTTC.

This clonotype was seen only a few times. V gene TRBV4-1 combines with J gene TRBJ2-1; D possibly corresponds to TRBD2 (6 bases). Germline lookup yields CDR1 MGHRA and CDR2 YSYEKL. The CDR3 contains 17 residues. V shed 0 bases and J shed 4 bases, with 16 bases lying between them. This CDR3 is CASSQDGGSPLYNEQFF. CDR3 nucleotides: TGCGCCAGCAGCCAAGATGGGGGGTCCCCGCTTTACAATGAGCAGTTCTTC.

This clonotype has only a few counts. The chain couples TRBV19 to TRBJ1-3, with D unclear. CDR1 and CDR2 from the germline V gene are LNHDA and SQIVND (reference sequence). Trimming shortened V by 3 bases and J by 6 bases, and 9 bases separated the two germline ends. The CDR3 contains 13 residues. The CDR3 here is CASSIRDPNTIYF. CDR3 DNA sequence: TGTGCCAGTAGTATCCGGGATCCAAACACCATATATTTT.

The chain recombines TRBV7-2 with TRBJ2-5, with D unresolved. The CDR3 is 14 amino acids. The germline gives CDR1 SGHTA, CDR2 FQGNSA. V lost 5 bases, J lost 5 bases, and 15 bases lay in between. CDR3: CASSVGPGRETQYF. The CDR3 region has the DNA TGTGCCAGCAGCGTGGGCCCCGGTCGGGAGACCCAGTACTTC.

CDR3 bases: TGTGCCAGCAGTCTACGACAGACCCCTGACGATAATGAGCAGTTCTTC. Encoded protein: CASSLRQTPDDNEQFF. The V and J genes are TRBV6-2 or TRBV6-3 and TRBJ2-1, with D possibly matching TRBD1 (5 bases). This CDR3 spans 16 amino acids. Germline lookup yields CDR1 MNHEY and CDR2 SVGEGT. V gave up 5 bases and J gave up 7 bases, with 21 bases separating them.

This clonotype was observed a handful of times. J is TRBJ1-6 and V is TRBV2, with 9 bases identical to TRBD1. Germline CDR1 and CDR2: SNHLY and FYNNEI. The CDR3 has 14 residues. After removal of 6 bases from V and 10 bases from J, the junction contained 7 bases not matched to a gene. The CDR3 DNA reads TGTGCCAGCAGGCAGACAGGGGGACAGTCACCCCTCCACTTT. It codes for CASRQTGGQSPLHF. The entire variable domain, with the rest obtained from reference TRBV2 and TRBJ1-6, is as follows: EPEVTQTPSHQVTQMGQEVILRCVPISNHLYFYWYRQILGQKVEFLVSFYNNEISEKSEIFDDQFSVERPDGSNFTLKIRSTKLEDSAMYFCASRQTGGQSPLHFGNGTRLTVT.

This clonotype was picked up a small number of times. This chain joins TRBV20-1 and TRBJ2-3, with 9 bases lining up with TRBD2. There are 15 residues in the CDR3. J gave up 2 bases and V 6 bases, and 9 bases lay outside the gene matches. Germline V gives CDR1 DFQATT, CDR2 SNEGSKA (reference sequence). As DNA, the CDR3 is TGCAGTGCAACCACACTAGCGGGCTACACAGATACGCAGTATTTT. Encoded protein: CSATTLAGYTDTQYF.

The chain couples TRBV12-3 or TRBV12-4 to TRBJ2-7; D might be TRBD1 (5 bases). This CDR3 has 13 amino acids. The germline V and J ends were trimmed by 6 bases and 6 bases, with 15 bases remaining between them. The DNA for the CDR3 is TGTGCCAGCAGACCTGGGGCCCACTTCGAGCAGTACTTC. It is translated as CASRPGAHFEQYF.

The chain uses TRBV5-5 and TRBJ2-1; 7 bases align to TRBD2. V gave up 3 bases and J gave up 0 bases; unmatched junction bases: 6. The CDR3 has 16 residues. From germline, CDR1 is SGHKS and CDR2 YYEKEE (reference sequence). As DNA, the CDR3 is TGTGCCAGCAGCTCCTCTAGCGGAAACTCCTACAATGAGCAGTTCTTC. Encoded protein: CASSSSSGNSYNEQFF.

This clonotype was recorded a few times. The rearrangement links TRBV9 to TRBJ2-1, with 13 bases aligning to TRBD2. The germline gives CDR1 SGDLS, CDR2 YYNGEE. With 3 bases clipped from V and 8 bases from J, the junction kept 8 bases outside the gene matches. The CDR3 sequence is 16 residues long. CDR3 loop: CASSGKGLAGVDEQFF. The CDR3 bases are TGTGCCAGCAGCGGAAAAGGACTAGCGGGGGTGGATGAGCAGTTCTTC. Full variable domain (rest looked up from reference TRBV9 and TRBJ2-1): DSGVTQTPKHLITATGQRVTLRCSPRSGDLSVYWYQQSLDQGLQFLIQYYNGEERAKGNILERFSAQQFPDLHSELNLSSLELGDSALYFCASSGKGLAGVDEQFFGPGTRLTVL.